The table lists the clone carrying this T cell receptor (beta chain) with a count of one. Measured with immunoSEQ multiplex PCR; TCRdb has only the in-frame clones, and not every one. In the table there are about 68,000 clones, 91% of which are singletons. The germline CDR1 and CDR2 sequences are SGHDT and YYEEEE. This CDR3 spans 14 amino acids. V was clipped by 0 bases and J by 5 bases, with 11 bases between them. This specimen belongs to a study of T cell changes during pregnancy in multiple sclerosis. The rearrangement links TRBV5-6 to TRBJ1-2, with D uncertain. Sequenced material: peripheral blood, taken in the second trimester of pregnancy. This clonotype was obtained from a female donor with multiple sclerosis, enrolled in a pregnancy study. The CDR3 DNA follows: TGTGCCAGCAGCTTGGAGGTGGGAGCTTATGGCTACACCTTC. Translation gives CASSLEVGAYGYTF.